The next 2 T cell receptor beta chains were all read from a single sample in a study of shared clonotypes between healthy human individuals. Profiled with immunoSEQ multiplex PCR; TCRdb holds only in-frame clones, not every one. The sample has fewer than 500,000 clones, almost 80% seen once. Sequencing was carried out using PBMCs. Receptors were obtained from a woman between 40 and 50 years old in good health. Some clones in this sample may be carry-over from other donors' samples.

This clone was counted a single time. The V and J genes are TRBV5-4 and TRBJ1-1; D not resolved. The ends were cut back, 1 base at V and 1 base at J, with 11 bases in the middle. Germline V gene data show CDR1 as SGHNT and CDR2 as YYREEE (reference sequence). This CDR3 is built from 15 residues. The CDR3 bases are TGTGCCAGCAGCTTGCAGTCGGCGGCGAACACTGAAGCTTTCTTT. Translation: CASSLQSAANTEAFF.

In this sample, this clone turned up once. The chain carries TRBV4-1 and TRBJ1-1; maybe TRBD1 (6 bases). This CDR3 contains 14 residues. In germline, CDR1 is MGHRA, CDR2 YSYEKL. V was trimmed by 2 bases and J by 9 bases, leaving 16 bases between them. The CDR3: CASSQPKTGTKAFF. CDR3 bases: TGCGCCAGCAGCCAACCTAAGACAGGTACCAAAGCTTTCTTT.